This entry lists 26 T cell receptor beta chains sequenced from one sample in a study of Graves' ophthalmopathy and Graves' hyperthyroidism. RNA transcripts served as template for amplifying TCR beta CDR3 sequences. Following a first-round RT-PCR that used HTBI primers, a second-round multiplex PCR was carried out. Each CDR3 protein gets one entry after TCRdb re-called the multiplex PCR reads with MiXCR. The sample contains over a million distinct CDR3 sequences, roughly two fifths of which appear only once. What was sequenced was peripheral blood or thyroid tissue (not recorded which). The receptors derive from an adult man with Graves' hyperthyroidism.

The chain links TRBV3-1 to TRBJ1-4, with 8 nucleotides matching TRBD1. Germline V CDR1 and CDR2: LGHDT, YNNKEL (reference sequence). This CDR3 contains 15 residues. V gave up 4 bases and J gave up 13 bases; unmatched junction bases: 14. The CDR3 DNA follows: TGTGCCAGCAGCCCCGCCGGGACAGGCTTACCATCACTGTTTTTT. This translates into CASSPAGTGLPSLFF.

The CDR3 loop reads CAWNRLAGETQYF. As DNA, the CDR3 is TGTGCCTGGAACCGACTAGCTGGCGAGACCCAGTACTTC. V gene TRBV30 combines with J gene TRBJ2-5, with 7 bases aligning to TRBD2. V shed 4 bases and J 5 bases; nucleotides not matched to a gene: 7. CDR1 and CDR2 from the germline V gene are GTSNPN and SVGIG (reference sequence). This CDR3 spans 13 amino acids.

This clonotype was detected a few times. V gene TRBV20-1 combines with J gene TRBJ2-7, with a weak D call TRBD2 (6 bases). This CDR3 region has 16 residues. With 1 base removed from V and 0 bases from J, the gap between germline ends came to 16 bases. Germline assignment: CDR1 DFQATT and CDR2 SNEGSKA (reference sequence). The CDR3 bases are TGCAGTGCTAGAGTAACCGGGGACTTCAACTCCTACGAGCAGTACTTC. Amino acid sequence: CSARVTGDFNSYEQYF.

This clonotype turned up a few times. The chain carries TRBV20-1 and TRBJ2-3; possibly TRBD1 for D (6 bases). Trimming left V 1 base short and J 3 bases short, with 14 bases between. Germline lookup yields CDR1 DFQATT and CDR2 SNEGSKA (reference sequence). The CDR3 has 15 residues. CDR3 bases: TGCAGTGCTAGAGCTCAGGGGTTCGGAACAGATACGCAGTATTTT. As protein: CSARAQGFGTDTQYF.

The CDR3 is CASGLRGNQETQYF. In DNA form, the CDR3 reads TGTGCCAGCGGCTTACGCGGAAACCAAGAGACCCAGTACTTC. The chain carries TRBV28 and TRBJ2-5, with D unclear. Trimming shortened V by 8 bases and J by 0 bases, and 13 bases separated the two germline ends. The CDR3 covers 14 residues. The V gene's germline CDR1 is MDHEN and CDR2 SYDVKM.

This clonotype was recorded a few times. The J gene is TRBJ2-5, the V gene TRBV6-2 or TRBV6-3; no firm D call. V lost 5 bases and J lost 7, with 11 bases in between. Germline CDR1 and CDR2: MNHEY and SVGEGT. The CDR3 totals 12 residues. CDR3 in DNA: TGTGCCAGCAGTCCACCTTCGACGACCCAGTACTTC. Translation: CASSPPSTTQYF.

This chain joins TRBV20-1 and TRBJ1-5; TRBD1 matches 7 bases. From germline, CDR1 is DFQATT and CDR2 SNEGSKA (reference sequence). The CDR3 is 13 residues long. The ends lost 6 bases at V and 11 bases at J; junction bases unmatched: 13. In DNA form, the CDR3 reads TGCAGTGCCGCCGGGGACAGAAAAGAGACCCAGCATTTT. This translates into CSAAGDRKETQHF.

This clonotype was seen more than once but under ten times. This rearrangement joins TRBV6-5 to TRBJ1-2; TRBD1 aligns across 7 bases. Germline V lookup: CDR1 MNHEY, CDR2 SVGAGI. Germline trimming cut 5 bases from V and 7 bases from J; bases unmatched to any gene: 10. The CDR3 has 14 residues. The CDR3: CASSPYNRGGGYTF. CDR3 sequence (DNA): TGTGCCAGCAGTCCGTATAACAGGGGCGGTGGCTACACCTTC.

The rearrangement uses TRBV3-1 and TRBJ2-5, with D unclear. V was pared by 4 bases and J by 2 bases, with 11 bases between. CDR3 length equals 14 residues. Germline V gene lookup returns CDR1 LGHDT and CDR2 YNNKEL (reference sequence). DNA for the CDR3: TGTGCCAGCAGCCGATCCCGAAGACAAGAGACCCAGTACTTC. Protein sequence: CASSRSRRQETQYF.

This clonotype came up many times. This rearrangement joins TRBV19 to TRBJ2-7, with 11 nucleotides matching TRBD1. The CDR3 totals 16 residues. With 5 bases clipped from V and 11 bases from J, the junction kept 17 bases outside the gene matches. Germline values: CDR1 LNHDA, CDR2 SQIVND (reference sequence). The CDR3 protein is CASSASAGTGGQMEYF. CDR3 coding DNA: TGTGCCAGTAGTGCGTCGGCCGGGACAGGGGGGCAAATGGAGTACTTC. Filled out from reference TRBV19 and TRBJ2-7, the complete variable domain reads DGGITQSPKYLFRKEGQNVTLSCEQNLNHDAMYWYRQDPGQGLRLIYYSQIVNDFQKGDIAEGYSVSREKKESFPLTVTSAQKNPTAFYLCASSASAGTGGQMEYFGPGTRLTVT.

Of note for this clonotype: One junction end disagrees with the germline gene, perhaps due to a read error. The rearrangement uses TRBV10-2 and TRBJ2-5; 11 bases match TRBD1. Germline V CDR1 and CDR2: WSHSY, SAAADI. This CDR3 has 14 amino acids. The CDR3 bases are TGTGCCAGCAGTAGGACAGGGGGCTCGCCTATTCAGTACTTC. Translating it yields CASSRTGGSPIQYF.

The chain links TRBV5-8 to TRBJ2-5; either TRBD1 or TRBD2 may supply D (6 bases each). The V gene lost 6 bases and the J gene lost 7 bases, with 19 bases spanning the gap. The CDR3 runs 14 residues. CDR1 and CDR2 from the germline V gene are SGHTS and YDEGEE. CDR3 bases: TGTGCCAGCAAACGAGGGGACACGACTAGGACCCAGTACTTC. Translating it yields CASKRGDTTRTQYF.

The V and J genes are TRBV12-3 or TRBV12-4 and TRBJ2-7; D possibly corresponds to TRBD1 (5 bases). V gave up 3 bases and J gave up 2 bases, with 11 bases separating them. The CDR3 totals 14 residues. The CDR3, as DNA: TGTGCCAGCAGTTTCACAGGAACGACCTACGAGCAGTACTTC. Translated: CASSFTGTTYEQYF.

The chain recombines TRBV12-3 or TRBV12-4 with TRBJ1-4; 11 bases are a match to TRBD1. V trimming: 7 bases; J trimming: 8 bases; junction bases outside the gene matches: 12. CDR3 length equals 16 residues. CDR3 in DNA: TGTGCCAGCAACCGTAGGACAGGGGGCGCCTGGGAAAAACTGTTTTTT. It encodes CASNRRTGGAWEKLFF.

This clonotype was observed at least ten times. This chain connects TRBV15 to TRBJ2-7; D not resolved. V dropped 0 bases and J dropped 5 bases, with 8 bases sitting between them. Per germline, CDR1 LNHNV and CDR2 YYDKDF (reference sequence). The CDR3 length is 13 residues. CDR3 DNA sequence: TGTGCCACCAGCAGAGATGCAGGCCACGAGCAGTACTTC. This encodes CATSRDAGHEQYF. The variable domain in full, completed from reference TRBV15 and TRBJ2-7, reads DAMVIQNPRYQVTQFGKPVTLSCSQTLNHNVMYWYQQKSSQAPKLLFHYYDKDFNNEADTPDNFQSRRPNTSFCFLDIRSPGLGDTAMYLCATSRDAGHEQYFGPGTRLTVT.

The V gene is TRBV29-1, the J gene TRBJ1-2; TRBD1 agrees at 8 bases. This CDR3 comprises 14 residues. Trimming at V came to 3 bases and at J to 6 bases, leaving 9 bases not matched to a gene. Germline-derived CDR1 and CDR2 are SQVTM and ANQGSEA. The CDR3 reads CSVEPRTGPDGYTF. The CDR3, as DNA: TGCAGCGTTGAGCCCCGGACAGGGCCAGATGGCTACACCTTC.

The V and J genes are TRBV20-1 and TRBJ1-5; tentative D call: TRBD1 (6 bases). The CDR3 has 15 amino acids. V lost 5 bases to trimming and J lost 3 bases, with 17 bases between them. In germline, CDR1 is DFQATT, CDR2 SNEGSKA (reference sequence). The CDR3 DNA is TGCAGTGCTTCCAAGCCGACAGGCGCCAATCAGCCCCAGCATTTT. Its protein is CSASKPTGANQPQHF.

This clonotype was seen many times. The rearrangement links TRBV2 to TRBJ2-7, with 11 bases identical to TRBD1. J gave up 9 bases and V 6 bases, and 13 bases lay outside the gene matches. The CDR3 extends over 15 amino acids. The germline V gene encodes CDR1 SNHLY and CDR2 FYNNEI. DNA of the CDR3: TGTGCCAGCAGAGAGAGAGGACAGGGGGCTGCCGGGCAGTACTTC. This sequence encodes CASRERGQGAAGQYF.

This clonotype showed up many times. The chain combines TRBV7-8 with TRBJ2-2, with 8 bases identical to TRBD1. J was trimmed by 1 base and V by 6 bases; bases with no gene match: 4. The CDR3 is 15 residues long. Germline CDR1 SGHVS, CDR2 FQNEAQ. As DNA, the CDR3 is TGTGCCAGCAGGTCTGGGACAGGGAACACCGGGGAGCTGTTTTTT. It yields the protein CASRSGTGNTGELFF.

Turning to this clonotype: This may arise from a read error, as a much more abundant clone is one base away. This rearrangement joins TRBV7-9 to TRBJ2-7; TRBD2 matches at 9 bases. The germline gives CDR1 SEHNR, CDR2 FQNEAQ (reference sequence). V lost 1 base to trimming and J lost 5 bases; unmatched junction nucleotides: 6. The CDR3 consists of 15 residues. CDR3 amino acids: CASSLGTSVSDEQYF. In DNA form, the CDR3 reads TGTGCCAGCAGCTTAGGGACTAGCGTTTCCGACGAGCAGTACTTC.

This clonotype was counted many times. The rearrangement joins TRBV10-3 to TRBJ1-1, with unresolved D. The germline V gene encodes CDR1 ENHRY and CDR2 SYGVKD. The CDR3 covers 12 residues. V was trimmed by 6 bases and J by 1 base, leaving 6 bases between them. CDR3 in DNA: TGTGCCATCAGGCCCTCGAACACTGAAGCTTTCTTT. It translates to CAIRPSNTEAFF.

This clonotype was seen many times. Relative to the germline gene, one junction end is altered; a read error may explain this. This sequence joins TRBV10-3 and TRBJ2-7; unclear D gene. CDR3 length: 13 residues. Germline V CDR1 and CDR2: ENHRY, SYGVKD. The DNA for the CDR3 is TGCGCCAGCAGTGGGGTCGGCTCCTACGAGCAGTACTTC. Protein product: CASSGVGSYEQYF.

The chain carries TRBV19 and TRBJ2-7; 8 nucleotides align to TRBD2. The tail of the sequence fits TRBJ2-1 better, so the J call may be wrong. There are 14 residues in the CDR3. Per the germline V gene, CDR1 is LNHDA and CDR2 is SQIVND (reference sequence). The CDR3 DNA is TGTGCCAGTATCGGACAGACTAGCGTCAATGAGCAGTTCTTC. Its protein is CASIGQTSVNEQFF.

As regards this clonotype: Because the CDR3's place on the DNA is in doubt, the DNA is left out and the CDR3 is given as listed by TCRdb. The rearrangement joins TRBV25-1 to TRBJ2-5; the table calls TRBD2, which could not be checked here. The CDR3 has 16 amino acids, counting both end residues. Germline V CDR1 and CDR2: MGHDK, SYGVNS. The CDR3 protein is CACSASRSPQQETQYF.

The CDR3 here is CASRSDRIFAEAFF. CDR3 DNA: TGTGCCAGCAGATCCGACAGGATATTCGCTGAAGCTTTCTTT. The rearrangement links TRBV25-1 to TRBJ1-1, with D maybe TRBD1 (6 bases). Per the germline V gene, CDR1 is MGHDK and CDR2 is SYGVNS. The CDR3 consists of 14 residues. Deletions cut 6 bases from V and 6 bases from J, with 17 bases between.

This chain uses TRBV20-1 with TRBJ2-2; D gene uncertain. Germline lookup yields CDR1 DFQATT and CDR2 SNEGSKA (reference sequence). V dropped 1 base and J dropped 7 bases, with 13 bases sitting between them. This CDR3 is built from 14 residues. The CDR3, as DNA: TGCAGTGCTAGAGCCCTGGGGAATGTCGGGGAGCTGTTTTTT. As protein: CSARALGNVGELFF.